These 32 T cell receptor beta chains came from one sample sequenced in a study of blood T cell repertoires in COVID-19. The data were produced by immunoSEQ multiplex PCR, yet TCRdb's version contains in-frame clones alone and is incomplete. Here the sample spans about 370,000 clones, roughly 92% being singletons. Sequencing used PBMCs or T cells enriched from blood (not recorded which). The source is a woman in her thirties or forties who had been exposed to COVID-19.

The J gene is TRBJ2-1, the V gene TRBV7-9, with D perhaps TRBD2 (7 bases). CDR1 is SEHNR, CDR2 FQNEAQ, per germline (reference sequence). The CDR3 sequence is 13 residues long. Between the trimmed V and J ends, which lost 5 bases and 8 bases, there was a span of 13 bases. CDR3 in amino acids: CASSRRGGDEQFF. The CDR3 DNA reads TGTGCCAGCAGCCGAAGGGGGGGAGATGAGCAGTTCTTC.

The chain couples TRBV12-5 to TRBJ1-2; no clear D gene. In germline, CDR1 is LGHNT, CDR2 FRNRAP. This CDR3 has 12 amino acids. Trimming pared 5 bases from V and 3 bases from J, leaving 7 bases between. CDR3 in DNA: TGTGCTAGTGGTCAATCCCACTATGGCTACACCTTC. Residues: CASGQSHYGYTF.

A word on this clone: The same CDR3 can be traced to other DNA sequences in this sample. J is TRBJ1-5 and V is TRBV6-5; 9 bases agree with TRBD1. The V and J ends lost 6 bases and 3 bases, in that order; junction bases with no gene match: 6. CDR1 is MNHEY, CDR2 SVGAGI, per germline. This CDR3 is 15 amino acids long. DNA of the CDR3: TGTGCCAGCAGCCCGGACAGGGGCCCCAATCAGCCCCAGCATTTT. Its translation is CASSPDRGPNQPQHF.

The V call is TRBV2, the J call TRBJ2-5; TRBD2 aligns across 12 bases. The CDR3 length is 14 residues. Germline CDR1 is SNHLY and CDR2 is FYNNEI. V trimming: 10 bases; J trimming: 5 bases; junction bases outside the gene matches: 8. For the CDR3, the DNA is TGTGCCACGAAACGGGGACTAGCGGGTGAGACCCAGTACTTC. This sequence encodes CATKRGLAGETQYF.

This clone was seen more than once but under ten times. The V call is TRBV19, the J call TRBJ1-5; 10 nucleotides line up with TRBD1. The CDR3 is made up of 18 amino acids. From germline, CDR1 is LNHDA and CDR2 SQIVND (reference sequence). V gave up 5 bases and J gave up 4 bases; unmatched junction bases: 14. For the CDR3, the DNA is TGTGCCAGTAGTCTAAGGGGGGACAGGGGAGCCTTGAATCAGCCCCAGCATTTT. It is translated as CASSLRGDRGALNQPQHF.

The chain's CDR3 is CASRRTGEGSPLHF. The CDR3 DNA is TGCGCCAGCAGACGGACAGGGGAGGGGTCACCCCTCCACTTT. This chain connects TRBV5-1 to TRBJ1-6, with TRBD1 identical over 9 bases. The ends lost 5 bases at V and 10 bases at J; junction bases unmatched: 7. There are 14 residues in the CDR3. From germline, CDR1 is SGHRS and CDR2 YFSETQ.

The chain combines TRBV7-2 with TRBJ2-4, with 11 bases matching TRBD1. Trimming cost V 5 bases and J 1 base; bases outside gene matches: 10. In germline, CDR1 is SGHTA, CDR2 FQGNSA. This CDR3 is built from 18 residues. The CDR3 region is CASSARDRGWVAKNIQYF. CDR3 bases: TGTGCCAGCAGCGCACGGGACAGGGGGTGGGTCGCCAAAAACATTCAGTACTTC.

The CDR3 is CATSDPMGGRHEQYF. The CDR3 region has the DNA TGTGCCACCAGTGATCCCATGGGAGGAAGGCACGAGCAGTACTTC. The chain couples TRBV24-1 to TRBJ2-7, with D possibly TRBD2 on 6 matching bases. Germline loops: CDR1 KGHDR, CDR2 SFDVKD. This CDR3 has 15 amino acids. V dropped 3 bases and J dropped 5 bases, with 16 bases sitting between them.

V gene TRBV25-1 combines with J gene TRBJ1-3; perhaps TRBD1 as D (5 bases). Trimming took 3 bases from V and 0 from J, leaving 9 bases between them. The germline V gene has CDR1 MGHDK and CDR2 SYGVNS. The CDR3 is made up of 15 amino acids. DNA for the CDR3: TGTGCCAGCAGTGAGGGACTGTCCTCTGGAAACACCATATATTTT. It yields the protein CASSEGLSSGNTIYF. The variable domain in full, completed from reference TRBV25-1 and TRBJ1-3, reads EADIYQTPRYLVIGTGKKITLECSQTMGHDKMYWYQQDPGMELHLIHYSYGVNSTEKGDLSSESTVSRIRTEHFPLTLESARPSHTSQYLCASSEGLSSGNTIYFGEGSWLTVV.

The J gene is TRBJ1-1, the V gene TRBV19; D is possibly TRBD1 (6 bases). CDR1 is LNHDA, CDR2 SQIVND, per germline (reference sequence). This CDR3 region has 14 residues. Trimming stripped 8 bases from V and 9 bases from J, with 22 bases between. CDR3 loop: CASSLGTNPLKAFF. The CDR3 nucleotides are TGTGCCAGTTCCCTAGGGACAAATCCCCTGAAAGCTTTCTTT.

This chain connects TRBV5-4 to TRBJ2-3; 8 bases fit TRBD1. Germline lookup yields CDR1 SGHNT and CDR2 YYREEE (reference sequence). The CDR3 covers 15 residues. V shed 4 bases, J shed 1 base, and the junction held 5 bases outside the gene matches. Here the CDR3 DNA reads TGTGCCAGCAGCCTCGAGGACAGGGGCACAGATACGCAGTATTTT. As protein: CASSLEDRGTDTQYF.

Only one count was recorded for this clone. V usage is TRBV29-1 and J usage is TRBJ1-2, with TRBD1 matching over 9 bases. This CDR3 contains 13 residues. CDR1 is SQVTM and CDR2 is ANQGSEA in the germline V gene. The V segment lost 6 bases and the J segment 4 bases; nucleotides outside the gene matches: 6. This CDR3 is CSVRDRVSYGYTF. The CDR3 bases are TGCAGCGTCCGGGACAGGGTCAGCTATGGCTACACCTTC.

The chain joins TRBV19 to TRBJ1-2, with a possible D match to TRBD1 (6 bases). Germline V gene data show CDR1 as LNHDA and CDR2 as SQIVND (reference sequence). The CDR3 has 16 amino acids. V was trimmed by 1 base and J by 2 bases, leaving 14 bases between them. In DNA, the CDR3 is TGTGCCAGTAGTATAGCGTCAGGGGTCGGCAACTATGGCTACACCTTC. Its protein product is CASSIASGVGNYGYTF.

CDR3 coding DNA: TGTGCCAGCACCATGGGCGGGGTCTCGAACACCGGGGAGCTGTTTTTT. It is translated as CASTMGGVSNTGELFF. The V and J genes are TRBV2 and TRBJ2-2; TRBD2 might be the D (6 bases). Trimming cost V 7 bases and J 0 bases, with 15 bases left between them. The CDR3 spans 16 residues. From germline, CDR1 is SNHLY and CDR2 FYNNEI.

The chain joins TRBV27 to TRBJ1-2; D is unresolved. Deletions cut 2 bases from V and 5 bases from J, with 12 bases between. Germline V gene sequence: CDR1 MNHEY, CDR2 SMNVEV (reference sequence). There are 14 residues in the CDR3. The CDR3 DNA is TGTGCCAGCAGTTTAATGCCCGCGTTATATGGCTACACCTTC. This translates into CASSLMPALYGYTF.

The rearrangement uses TRBV3-1 (or the pseudogene TRBV3-2) and TRBJ2-7; tentatively, D is TRBD2 (6 bases). CDR3 length equals 12 residues. Germline lookup yields CDR1 LGHDT and CDR2 YNNKEL (reference sequence). With 8 bases removed from V and 6 bases from J, the gap between germline ends came to 14 bases. The CDR3 here is CASLGQGGEQYF. CDR3 DNA sequence: TGTGCCAGCCTAGGCCAGGGAGGCGAGCAGTACTTC.

The CDR3 is CASSRGTGPLGYGYTF. CDR3 DNA: TGTGCCAGCAGCCGGGGGACAGGCCCCTTGGGCTATGGCTACACCTTC. V and J are TRBV13 and TRBJ1-2; 8 nucleotides match TRBD1. Trimming at V came to 5 bases and at J to 4 bases, leaving 12 bases not matched to a gene. Germline CDR1 PRHDT, CDR2 FYEKMQ (reference sequence). This CDR3 has 16 residues.

The chain has TRBV2 and TRBJ2-6; no clear D. CDR3 length equals 14 residues. The germline V gene encodes CDR1 SNHLY and CDR2 FYNNEI. With 6 bases removed from V and 0 bases from J, the gap between germline ends came to 6 bases. DNA of the CDR3: TGTGCCAGCAGGGAACTCTCTGGGGCCAACGTCCTGACTTTC. Protein product: CASRELSGANVLTF. Full variable domain (remainder filled in from reference TRBV2 and TRBJ2-6): EPEVTQTPSHQVTQMGQEVILRCVPISNHLYFYWYRQILGQKVEFLVSFYNNEISEKSEIFDDQFSVERPDGSNFTLKIRSTKLEDSAMYFCASRELSGANVLTFGAGSRLTVL.

The rearrangement links TRBV7-3 to TRBJ1-6; TRBD1 matches at 9 bases. The CDR3 loop spans 15 amino acids. The V gene end was trimmed by 5 bases and the J gene end by 5 bases; junction bases not matched to a gene: 4. CDR1 is SGHTA, CDR2 FQGTGA, per germline. The CDR3 DNA sequence: TGTGCCAGCAGCAAAGGGACAGGGAATAATTCACCCCTCCACTTT. Translated: CASSKGTGNNSPLHF.

The chain is built from TRBV2 and TRBJ1-1; possibly TRBD1 for D (6 bases). The ends were cut back, 2 bases at V and 1 base at J, with 8 bases in the middle. Germline V CDR1 and CDR2: SNHLY, FYNNEI. The CDR3 loop spans 14 amino acids. CDR3 region: CASSERGRNTEAFF. The DNA for the CDR3 is TGTGCCAGCAGTGAAAGGGGGAGGAACACTGAAGCTTTCTTT.

V is TRBV7-2 and J is TRBJ1-2, with D perhaps TRBD1 (5 bases). The germline gives CDR1 SGHTA, CDR2 FQGNSA. This CDR3 comprises 13 residues. Trimming removed 3 bases at V and 4 bases at J, with 9 bases between. The CDR3 sequence: CASSLTVTYGYTF. DNA for the CDR3: TGTGCCAGCAGCTTGACAGTCACCTATGGCTACACCTTC.

The genes are TRBV30 and TRBJ1-2, with D possibly TRBD1 on 5 matching bases. Germline V gene lookup returns CDR1 GTSNPN and CDR2 SVGIG (reference sequence). CDR3 length: 13 residues. The V and J ends lost 3 bases and 4 bases respectively, with 12 bases between them. The CDR3 sequence is CAWRHGGSYGYTF. In nucleotides, the CDR3 is TGTGCCTGGAGACATGGGGGGAGCTATGGCTACACCTTC.

This chain joins TRBV14 and TRBJ2-7; D not resolved. This CDR3 is 14 amino acids long. V was cut by 0 bases and J by 6 bases, with 12 bases left in between. Germline CDR1 SGHDN, CDR2 FVKESK. This CDR3 reads CASSQDRGGSEQYF. DNA for the CDR3: TGTGCCAGCAGCCAAGATCGAGGCGGAAGCGAGCAGTACTTC.

The rearrangement joins TRBV19 to TRBJ1-1; 11 bases are shared with TRBD1. CDR3 length: 15 residues. CDR1 is LNHDA, CDR2 SQIVND, per germline (reference sequence). With 7 bases clipped from V and 1 base from J, the junction kept 5 bases outside the gene matches. This CDR3 reads CASKDRGQGNTEAFF. The CDR3 coding sequence is TGTGCCAGTAAGGACAGGGGGCAGGGGAACACTGAAGCTTTCTTT.

J is TRBJ2-7 and V is TRBV20-1; 7 bases align to TRBD1. V shed 3 bases and J 4 bases; nucleotides not matched to a gene: 9. Germline CDR1 reads DFQATT; CDR2 reads SNEGSKA (reference sequence). The CDR3 is 14 amino acids. The CDR3 nucleotides read TGCAGTGCTAGTTGGTCGGGACAGACTTACGAGCAGTACTTC. Translated: CSASWSGQTYEQYF.

The chain couples TRBV6-5 to TRBJ1-1; no clear D. Per germline, CDR1 MNHEY and CDR2 SVGAGI. CDR3 length: 14 amino acids. V shed 2 bases and J shed 0 bases, with 7 bases lying between them. Here the CDR3 reads CASSYRTVNTEAFF. CDR3 sequence (DNA): TGTGCCAGCAGTTACAGAACTGTGAACACTGAAGCTTTCTTT.

The chain uses TRBV4-1 and TRBJ1-1; 8 bases align to TRBD1. The V gene's germline CDR1 is MGHRA and CDR2 YSYEKL. This CDR3 is 14 amino acids long. The V segment lost 4 bases and the J segment 2 bases; nucleotides outside the gene matches: 3. The CDR3 nucleotides read TGCGCCAGCAGCCTTGGACAGGGAAACACTGAAGCTTTCTTT. Protein: CASSLGQGNTEAFF.

The chain uses TRBV9 and TRBJ1-1; 7 nucleotides line up with TRBD1. Germline V gene data show CDR1 as SGDLS and CDR2 as YYNGEE. The CDR3 is made up of 14 amino acids. The junction had 8 bases not matched to a gene; V was cut back by 4 bases and J by 5 bases. CDR3 amino acids: CASSPQGVRTEAFF. The CDR3 bases are TGTGCCAGCAGCCCCCAGGGGGTTAGGACTGAAGCTTTCTTT.

The chain recombines TRBV4-3 with TRBJ2-3; a possible D gene is TRBD1 (5 bases). Trimming took 0 bases from V and 5 from J, leaving 15 bases between them. The germline CDR1 and CDR2 sequences are LGHNA and YSLEER. The CDR3 spans 16 residues. The CDR3 DNA follows: TGCGCCAGCAGCCAAGATAGGGGAATGAGAGGAGATACGCAGTATTTT. Encoded protein: CASSQDRGMRGDTQYF.

The chain is built from TRBV7-2 and TRBJ2-5, with D possibly being TRBD2 (6 bases). This CDR3 comprises 16 residues. V was pared by 5 bases and J by 2 bases, with 18 bases between. Germline V gene lookup returns CDR1 SGHTA and CDR2 FQGNSA. As DNA, the CDR3 is TGTGCCAGCAGCCCCGGGTTAGCGGACCCTCAAGAGACCCAGTACTTC. Residues: CASSPGLADPQETQYF.

This clone has only one observation. Other nucleotide sequences from this sample produce the same CDR3. For the CDR3, the DNA is TGTGCCAGCAGCTCGGGACAGGGAAACACCGGGGAGCTGTTTTTT. This encodes CASSSGQGNTGELFF. The chain carries TRBV11-3 and TRBJ2-2; 9 bases line up with TRBD1. V gave up 4 bases and J gave up 2 bases; unmatched junction bases: 2. Looked up from germline, CDR1 is SGHNT and CDR2 is YENEEA. The CDR3 has 15 amino acids.

Remarks on this clone: Within the sample, other DNA sequences also encode this same CDR3. The chain uses TRBV19 and TRBJ1-1; D is uncertain. V was clipped by 1 base and J by 2 bases, with 11 bases between them. The CDR3 contains 15 residues. Germline CDR1 LNHDA, CDR2 SQIVND (reference sequence). The CDR3 nucleotides read TGTGCCAGTAGTATAGGGGGAGGGCGCAACACTGAAGCTTTCTTT. Translation gives CASSIGGGRNTEAFF. Full variable domain (remainder filled in from reference TRBV19 and TRBJ1-1): DGGITQSPKYLFRKEGQNVTLSCEQNLNHDAMYWYRQDPGQGLRLIYYSQIVNDFQKGDIAEGYSVSREKKESFPLTVTSAQKNPTAFYLCASSIGGGRNTEAFFGQGTRLTVV.